Below, 10 T cell receptor beta chains from the same sample are listed, as sequenced in a study of post-analysis software for immune sequencing data. Study results and caveats: There were a few TRBV segments more frequent in patients than controls, and TRBV5-6, TRBV5-1 and TRBV20-1 were among them.

No antigens are known for them. Every TCR beta cDNA library bore unique molecular identifiers. Using its own MiXCR run on the PCR reads, TCRdb lists one record per CDR3 protein. Of 820,000 or so distinct CDR3 sequences listed, about 57% are singletons. The specimen was blood. The receptors were sampled from a girl under 18 with multiple sclerosis.

There are a few counts of this clonotype. The chain has TRBV29-1 and TRBJ1-1, with D tentatively TRBD1 (6 bases). V dropped 3 bases and J dropped 5 bases, with 16 bases sitting between them. This CDR3 has 14 amino acids. Germline CDR1 SQVTM, CDR2 ANQGSEA. The CDR3, as DNA: TGCAGCGTTGAGCCACAGGGAGGGGGGACTGAAGCTTTCTTT. This encodes CSVEPQGGGTEAFF.

V and J are TRBV29-1 and TRBJ1-2; possible D gene TRBD1, 5 bases. Germline-derived CDR1 and CDR2 are SQVTM and ANQGSEA. This CDR3 spans 14 amino acids. Trimming shortened V by 5 bases and J by 0 bases, and 13 bases separated the two germline ends. The CDR3 region is CSVRRDRANYGYTF. CDR3 in DNA: TGCAGCGTTCGCCGAGACAGAGCTAACTATGGCTACACCTTC.

This chain joins TRBV7-2 and TRBJ2-5; D is perhaps TRBD1 (5 bases). This CDR3 is 15 amino acids long. V dropped 4 bases and J dropped 5 bases, with 17 bases sitting between them. Looked up from germline, CDR1 is SGHTA and CDR2 is FQGNSA. The CDR3 DNA is TGTGCCAGCAGCTCAGTGCAGGGTGCAGGGGAGACCCAGTACTTC. Its translation is CASSSVQGAGETQYF.

The count of this clonotype is one. The chain joins TRBV29-1 to TRBJ2-5, with no clear D. CDR1 is SQVTM and CDR2 is ANQGSEA in the germline V gene. This CDR3 spans 10 amino acids. The V end was cut by 4 bases, the J end by 5 bases, with 5 bases between. Here the CDR3 DNA reads TGCAGCGTTGCCAGTGAGACCCAGTACTTC. It codes for CSVASETQYF.

V is TRBV6-5 and J is TRBJ1-6; D not certain. The CDR3 totals 14 residues. Trimming removed 6 bases at V and 0 bases at J, with 6 bases between. Germline V gives CDR1 MNHEY, CDR2 SVGAGI. DNA of the CDR3: TGTGCCAGCAGACAGCGCTCCTATAATTCACCCCTCCACTTT. It encodes CASRQRSYNSPLHF.

The chain recombines TRBV7-8 with TRBJ2-1, with TRBD2 matching 8 bases. The germline gives CDR1 SGHVS, CDR2 FQNEAQ. V was pared by 5 bases and J by 7 bases, with 10 bases of the junction left unmatched. The CDR3 length is 15 residues. CDR3 nucleotides: TGTGCCAGCAGCCCCGTGACGGGAGGGAGGAATGAGCAGTTCTTC. Protein sequence: CASSPVTGGRNEQFF.

The chain employs TRBV27 and TRBJ2-4, with 11 bases identical to TRBD2. This CDR3 is 13 amino acids long. V was pared by 6 bases and J by 13 bases, with 8 bases of the junction left unmatched. Germline assignment: CDR1 MNHEY and CDR2 SMNVEV (reference sequence). CDR3 region: CASSKLAGAEQYF. In nucleotides, the CDR3 is TGTGCCAGCAGCAAACTAGCGGGAGCTGAGCAGTACTTC.

This sequence joins TRBV5-1 and TRBJ2-7, with D possibly being TRBD2 (7 bases). The CDR3 spans 13 residues. The germline V gene has CDR1 SGHRS and CDR2 YFSETQ. V dropped 3 bases and J dropped 3 bases, with 10 bases sitting between them. The DNA for the CDR3 is TGCGCCAGCAGCTGGGGGGGCGGCTACGAGCAGTACTTC. Protein product: CASSWGGGYEQYF.

The chain joins TRBV12-3 or TRBV12-4 to TRBJ2-7, with 12 nucleotides matching TRBD2. The trim removed 6 bases at V and 7 bases at J, leaving 1 base unmatched. CDR3 length equals 12 residues. CDR3 amino acids: CASRTSGSEQYF. CDR3 sequence (DNA): TGTGCCAGCAGGACTAGCGGGAGTGAGCAGTACTTC.

This clonotype was seen only a few times. The V and J genes are TRBV29-1 and TRBJ2-5; 9 positions match TRBD2. Germline V lookup: CDR1 SQVTM, CDR2 ANQGSEA. CDR3 length: 12 amino acids. J lost 4 bases, V lost 8 bases, and 5 bases had no gene match. The CDR3 here is CSSLAGTETQYF. As DNA, the CDR3 is TGCAGCTCGCTAGCGGGAACAGAGACCCAGTACTTC.